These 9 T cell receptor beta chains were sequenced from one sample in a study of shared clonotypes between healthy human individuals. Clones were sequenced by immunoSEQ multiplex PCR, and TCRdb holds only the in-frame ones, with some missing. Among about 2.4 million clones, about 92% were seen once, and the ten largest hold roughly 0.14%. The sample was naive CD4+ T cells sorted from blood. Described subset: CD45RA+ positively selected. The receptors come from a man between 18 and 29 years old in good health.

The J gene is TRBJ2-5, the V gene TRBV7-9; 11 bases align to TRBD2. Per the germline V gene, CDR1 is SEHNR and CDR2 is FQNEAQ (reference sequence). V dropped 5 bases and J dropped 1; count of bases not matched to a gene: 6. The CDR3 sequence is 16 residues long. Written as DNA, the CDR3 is TGTGCCAGCAGCCCAACTAGCGGGAGCCCCCAAGAGACCCAGTACTTC. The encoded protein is CASSPTSGSPQETQYF. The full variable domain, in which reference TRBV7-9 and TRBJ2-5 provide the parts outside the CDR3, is DTGVSQNPRHKITKRGQNVTFRCDPISEHNRLYWYRQTLGQGPEFLTYFQNEAQLEKSRLLSDRFSAERPKGSFSTLEIQRTEQGDSAMYLCASSPTSGSPQETQYFGPGTRLLVL.

CDR3 in DNA: TGCGCCAGCAGCAAAACTAGAGGAGAGACCCAGTACTTC. Translation gives CASSKTRGETQYF. V is TRBV4-1 and J is TRBJ2-5; D is possibly TRBD2 (5 bases). This CDR3 contains 13 residues. Germline CDR1 is MGHRA and CDR2 is YSYEKL. V shed 5 bases and J shed 4 bases, with 11 bases lying between them.

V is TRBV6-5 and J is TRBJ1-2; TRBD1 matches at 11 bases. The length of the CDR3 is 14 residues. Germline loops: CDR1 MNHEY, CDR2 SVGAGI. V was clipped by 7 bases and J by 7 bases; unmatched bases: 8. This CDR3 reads CASKRTGGSSGYTF. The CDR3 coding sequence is TGTGCCAGCAAGAGGACAGGGGGCTCGAGTGGCTACACCTTC.

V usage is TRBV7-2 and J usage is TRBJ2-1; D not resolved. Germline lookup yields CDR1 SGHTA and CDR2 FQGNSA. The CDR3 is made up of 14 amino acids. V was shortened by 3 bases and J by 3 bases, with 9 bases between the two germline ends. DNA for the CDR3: TGTGCCAGCAGCTTTAGACCAAACTACAATGAGCAGTTCTTC. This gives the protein CASSFRPNYNEQFF.

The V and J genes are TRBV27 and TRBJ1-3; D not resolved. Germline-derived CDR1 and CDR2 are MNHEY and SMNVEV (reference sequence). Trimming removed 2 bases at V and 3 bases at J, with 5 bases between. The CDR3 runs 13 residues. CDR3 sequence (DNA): TGTGCCAGCAGTTTAAACAGTGGAAACACCATATATTTT. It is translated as CASSLNSGNTIYF.

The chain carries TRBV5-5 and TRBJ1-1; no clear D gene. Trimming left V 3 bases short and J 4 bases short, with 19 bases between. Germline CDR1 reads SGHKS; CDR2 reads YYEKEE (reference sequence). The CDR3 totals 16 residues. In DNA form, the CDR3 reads TGTGCCAGCAGCTCCGGGGAGCAGCGGCCGGGCACTGAAGCTTTCTTT. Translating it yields CASSSGEQRPGTEAFF. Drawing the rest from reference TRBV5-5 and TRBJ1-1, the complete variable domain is DAGVTQSPTHLIKTRGQQVTLRCSPISGHKSVSWYQQVLGQGPQFIFQYYEKEERGRGNFPDRFSARQFPNYSSELNVNALLLGDSALYLCASSSGEQRPGTEAFFGQGTRLTVV.

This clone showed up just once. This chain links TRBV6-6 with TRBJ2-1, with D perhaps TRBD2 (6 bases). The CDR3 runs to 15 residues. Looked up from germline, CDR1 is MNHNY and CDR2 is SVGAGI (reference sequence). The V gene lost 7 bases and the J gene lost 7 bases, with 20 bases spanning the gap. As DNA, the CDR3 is TGTGCCAGCACAGATAGCGGAGCCGCTGTAAATGAGCAGTTCTTC. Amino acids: CASTDSGAAVNEQFF.

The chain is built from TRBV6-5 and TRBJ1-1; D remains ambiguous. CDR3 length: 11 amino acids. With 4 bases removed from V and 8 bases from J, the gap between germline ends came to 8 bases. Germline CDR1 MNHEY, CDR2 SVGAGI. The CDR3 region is CASSFFTEAFF. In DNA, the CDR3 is TGTGCCAGCAGTTTTTTCACAGAAGCTTTCTTT.

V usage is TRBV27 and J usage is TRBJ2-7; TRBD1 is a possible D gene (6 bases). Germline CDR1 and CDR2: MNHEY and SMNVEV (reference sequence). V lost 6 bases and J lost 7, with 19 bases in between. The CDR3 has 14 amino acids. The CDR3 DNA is TGTGCCAGCAGCGAACTGACAGGAGCCTGGGAGCAGTACTTC. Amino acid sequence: CASSELTGAWEQYF.